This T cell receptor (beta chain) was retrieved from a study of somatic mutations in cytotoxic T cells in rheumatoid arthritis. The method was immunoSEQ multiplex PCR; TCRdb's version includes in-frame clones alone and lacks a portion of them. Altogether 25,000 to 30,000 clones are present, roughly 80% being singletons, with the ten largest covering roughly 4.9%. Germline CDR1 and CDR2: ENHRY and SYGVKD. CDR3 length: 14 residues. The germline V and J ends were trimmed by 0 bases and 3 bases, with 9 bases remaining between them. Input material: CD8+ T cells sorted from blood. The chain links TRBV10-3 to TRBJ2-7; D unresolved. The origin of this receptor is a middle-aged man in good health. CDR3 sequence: CAISESNTYYEQYF. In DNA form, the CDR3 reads TGTGCCATCAGTGAGTCGAACACCTACTACGAGCAGTACTTC.